This TCR beta chain appears in the sequencing data of a study of T cell repertoires in cytomegalovirus infection. About the research overall: The study used recently identified HLA-C-restricted and well-studied HLA-B-restricted CMV epitopes. From public TCR beta signatures came an indication of both CMV infection and matching HLA type. Regarding the study as a whole: The study identified carriers of CMV plus the relevant HLA from cumulative public TCR beta family frequency.

As to this clonotype: Its matching antigen is unknown.

Trimming pared 0 bases from V and 4 bases from J, leaving 4 bases between. CDR3 length: 12 residues. The germline V gene encodes CDR1 MNHEY and CDR2 SVGEGT. MiXCR, run by TCRdb on the reads, gives a single entry per CDR3 protein. The sample has fewer than 1,000,000 distinct CDR3 sequences; approximately 31% are singletons. This chain connects TRBV6-2 or TRBV6-3 to TRBJ2-7; D uncertain. The TCR originated in a human donor in good health (CMV status not recorded). Some clones in this sample may be carry-over from other donors' samples. Sequences were derived from cultured CD8+ T cells from PBMCs, sampled from culture after CMV antigen stimulation. CDR3 in DNA: TGTGCCAGCAGTTACTCACGGTACGAGCAGTACTTC. This gives the protein CASSYSRYEQYF.